The clone carrying this T cell receptor beta chain was detected only a few times. V lost 3 bases, J lost 4 bases, and 16 bases lay in between. The CDR3 contains 15 residues. CDR1 and CDR2 (germline): DFQATT, SNEGSKA (reference sequence). Original methodology: Amplifying reference gene primers gave estimates of nucleated cell counts. The repertoire was sequenced with immunoSEQ multiplex PCR; TCRdb's copy has only in-frame clones and lacks some. The V and J calls and clone size come from that table; D and trimming were worked out from the DNA. The table has about 280,000 clones, around 86% seen once. These data come from a study of blood T cell repertoires in COVID-19. About the study: Sample material is recorded as cDNA or gDNA derived from T cells, B-cell-depleted T cells, or PBMCs.

The chain uses TRBV20-1 and TRBJ1-3; weak D call: TRBD1 (5 bases). The source is a woman in her 30s with active or convalescent COVID-19. Sequencing used peripheral blood. The CDR3: CSASTLDRSGNTIYF. DNA for the CDR3: TGCAGTGCTAGTACACTCGACAGAAGCGGAAACACCATATATTTT.